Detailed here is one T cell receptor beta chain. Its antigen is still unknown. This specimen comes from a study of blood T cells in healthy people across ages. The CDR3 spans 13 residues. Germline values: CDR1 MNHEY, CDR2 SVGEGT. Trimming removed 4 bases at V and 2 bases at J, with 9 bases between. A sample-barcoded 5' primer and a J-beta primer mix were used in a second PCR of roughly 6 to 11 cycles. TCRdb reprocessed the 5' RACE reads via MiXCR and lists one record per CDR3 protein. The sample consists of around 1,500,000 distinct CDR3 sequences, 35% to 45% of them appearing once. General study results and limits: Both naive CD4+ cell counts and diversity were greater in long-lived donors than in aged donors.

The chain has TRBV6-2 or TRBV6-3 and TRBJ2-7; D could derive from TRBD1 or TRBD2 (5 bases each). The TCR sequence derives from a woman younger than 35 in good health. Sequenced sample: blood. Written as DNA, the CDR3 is TGTGCCAGCAGTTTGGGGGTTACCTACGAGCAGTACTTC. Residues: CASSLGVTYEQYF.